These 5 T cell receptor beta chains came from one sample sequenced in a study of post-analysis software for immune sequencing data. Overall study results and limits: Comparison of patients with controls showed about 5 TRBV segments more frequent in patients, TRBV5-6, TRBV5-1 and TRBV20-1 among them.

The antigens for these receptors are not known. The TCR beta cDNA libraries carried unique molecular identifiers. TCRdb recomputed calls from the PCR reads with MiXCR, one row per CDR3 protein. The sample shows a few hundred thousand distinct CDR3 sequences, approximately 37% of them seen only once. The specimen sequenced was blood. Receptors were obtained from a girl aged 2 to 9 with multiple sclerosis.

This clonotype showed up just a few times. The chain combines TRBV7-2 with TRBJ2-3; weak D call: TRBD2 (6 bases). Per germline, CDR1 SGHTA and CDR2 FQGNSA. V was shortened by 3 bases and J by 4 bases, with 14 bases between the two germline ends. CDR3 length: 15 amino acids. Here the CDR3 reads CASSFVATGADTQYF. The CDR3 nucleotides read TGTGCCAGCAGCTTTGTGGCTACGGGGGCAGATACGCAGTATTTT. Based on the CDR3 plus reference TRBV7-2 and TRBJ2-3, the full variable domain is GAGVSQSPSNKVTEKGKDVELRCDPISGHTALYWYRQSLGQGLEFLIYFQGNSAPDKSGLPSDRFSAERTGGSVSTLTIQRTQQEDSAVYLCASSFVATGADTQYFGPGTRLTVL.

The chain carries TRBV7-6 and TRBJ1-4, with a possible D match to TRBD1 (6 bases). This CDR3 is 16 amino acids long. Looked up from germline, CDR1 is SGHVS and CDR2 is FNYEAQ. Trimming removed 1 base from V and 6 bases from J, with 15 bases in between. The CDR3 loop reads CASSLETRGTYEKLFF. The CDR3 region has the DNA TGTGCCAGCAGCTTAGAAACCAGGGGAACGTATGAAAAACTGTTTTTT.

Notes on this clonotype: One end of the junction varies from germline; a read error may be responsible. V is TRBV28 and J is TRBJ2-3; the D gene is possibly TRBD1 (5 bases). Germline V gene lookup returns CDR1 MDHEN and CDR2 SYDVKM. The CDR3 spans 17 residues. CDR3 bases: TGTGCCTGCAGTTTCTTTAAGCAGGGATCTATCACAGATACGCAGTATTTT. Its protein product is CACSFFKQGSITDTQYF.

J is TRBJ2-7 and V is TRBV20-1, with TRBD2 identical over 14 bases. CDR1 is DFQATT, CDR2 SNEGSKA, per germline (reference sequence). The CDR3 has 14 amino acids. The V gene end was trimmed by 6 bases and the J gene end by 4 bases; junction bases not matched to a gene: 5. CDR3 residues: CSAGGLAGAYEQYF. The CDR3 nucleotides read TGCAGTGCGGGGGGACTAGCGGGAGCGTACGAGCAGTACTTC.

This clonotype was counted only a few times. The chain has TRBV6-1 and TRBJ2-7; a weak D match, TRBD1 (6 bases). Germline CDR1 and CDR2: MNHNS and SASEGT. Trimming took off 0 bases at V and 3 bases at J, with 12 bases between the two ends. There are 15 residues in the CDR3. Here the CDR3 reads CASSEARGLLYEQYF. CDR3 DNA sequence: TGTGCCAGCAGTGAAGCGAGGGGGTTGCTCTACGAGCAGTACTTC.